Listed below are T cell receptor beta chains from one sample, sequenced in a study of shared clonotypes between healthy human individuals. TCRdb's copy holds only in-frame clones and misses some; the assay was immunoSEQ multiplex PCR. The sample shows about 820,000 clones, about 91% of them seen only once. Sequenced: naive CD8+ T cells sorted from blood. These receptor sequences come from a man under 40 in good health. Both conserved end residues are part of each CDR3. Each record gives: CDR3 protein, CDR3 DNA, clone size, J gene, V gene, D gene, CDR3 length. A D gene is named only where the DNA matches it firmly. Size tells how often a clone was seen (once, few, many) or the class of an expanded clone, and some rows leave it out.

cdr3_aa: CASSLFGGGPLDTQYF
cdr3_nt: TGTGCCAGCAGTTTATTCGGCGGGGGCCCTCTTGATACGCAGTATTTT
clone_size: NA
j_call: TRBJ2-3
v_call: TRBV27
d_call: NA
cdr3_length: 16

cdr3_aa: CASSLAHVIRLDYNEQFF
cdr3_nt: TGTGCCAGCAGCTTAGCGCACGTAATTAGACTGGATTACAATGAGCAGTTCTTC
clone_size: NA
j_call: TRBJ2-1
v_call: TRBV7-2
d_call: NA
cdr3_length: 18

cdr3_aa: CASSLGFQGITDTQYF
cdr3_nt: TGTGCCAGCAGCTTGGGTTTTCAGGGGATCACAGATACGCAGTATTTT
clone_size: NA
j_call: TRBJ2-3
v_call: TRBV5-4
d_call: NA
cdr3_length: 16

cdr3_aa: CASSEGATGTVTDTQYF
cdr3_nt: TGTGCCAGCAGTGAAGGGGCCACCGGGACAGTGACAGATACGCAGTATTTT
clone_size: NA
j_call: TRBJ2-3
v_call: TRBV25-1
d_call: TRBD1
cdr3_length: 17

cdr3_aa: CASSGPASLEQYF
cdr3_nt: TGTGCCAGCAGCGGCCCCGCTAGTCTCGAGCAGTACTTC
clone_size: NA
j_call: TRBJ2-7
v_call: TRBV11-2
d_call: NA
cdr3_length: 13

cdr3_aa: CASSLGPGGSYEQYF
cdr3_nt: TGTGCCAGCAGTTTGGGACCCGGGGGCTCCTACGAGCAGTACTTC
clone_size: NA
j_call: TRBJ2-7
v_call: TRBV28
d_call: NA
cdr3_length: 15

cdr3_aa: CASSQSTGGVNEQFF
cdr3_nt: TGTGCCAGCAGCCAATCGACGGGAGGGGTCAATGAGCAGTTCTTC
clone_size: NA
j_call: TRBJ2-1
v_call: TRBV4-2
d_call: TRBD2
cdr3_length: 15

cdr3_aa: CASSFSDNEQFF
cdr3_nt: TGTGCCAGCAGTTTTTCGGACAATGAGCAGTTCTTC
clone_size: NA
j_call: TRBJ2-1
v_call: TRBV28
d_call: NA
cdr3_length: 12

cdr3_aa: CASSLTGVNTEAFF
cdr3_nt: TGTGCCAGCAGTCTTACAGGGGTGAACACTGAAGCTTTCTTT
clone_size: NA
j_call: TRBJ1-1
v_call: TRBV27
d_call: TRBD1
cdr3_length: 14

cdr3_aa: CASSSSGYEQYF
cdr3_nt: TGTGCCAGCAGCTCCAGCGGATACGAGCAGTACTTC
clone_size: NA
j_call: TRBJ2-7
v_call: TRBV11-3
d_call: NA
cdr3_length: 12

cdr3_aa: CASTGTGIFPNTGELFF
cdr3_nt: TGTGCCAGCACCGGGACAGGAATTTTTCCGAACACCGGGGAGCTGTTTTTT
clone_size: NA
j_call: TRBJ2-2
v_call: TRBV21-1
d_call: NA
cdr3_length: 17

cdr3_aa: CSVARGHTEAFF
cdr3_nt: TGCAGCGTTGCTCGGGGGCACACTGAAGCTTTCTTT
clone_size: once
j_call: TRBJ1-1
v_call: TRBV29-1
d_call: NA
cdr3_length: 12

cdr3_aa: CASSLSSLGLVDTQYF
cdr3_nt: TGTGCCAGCAGTTTATCTTCCCTTGGATTGGTAGATACGCAGTATTTT
clone_size: once
j_call: TRBJ2-3
v_call: TRBV27
d_call: NA
cdr3_length: 16

cdr3_aa: CASSPELLARNEQFF
cdr3_nt: TGTGCCAGCAGCCCAGAACTGCTAGCGAGGAATGAGCAGTTCTTC
clone_size: few
j_call: TRBJ2-1
v_call: TRBV4-2
d_call: NA
cdr3_length: 15

cdr3_aa: CASSTVRESYEQYF
cdr3_nt: TGTGCCAGCAGTACTGTGAGGGAATCCTACGAGCAGTACTTC
clone_size: once
j_call: TRBJ2-7
v_call: TRBV28
d_call: NA
cdr3_length: 14

cdr3_aa: CASSNHPRGQIYNEQFF
cdr3_nt: TGTGCCAGCAGTAACCATCCTAGGGGGCAGATCTACAATGAGCAGTTCTTC
clone_size: NA
j_call: TRBJ2-1
v_call: TRBV7-2
d_call: TRBD1
cdr3_length: 17

cdr3_aa: CASIWGKKYEQYF
cdr3_nt: TGTGCCAGCATCTGGGGAAAGAAGTACGAGCAGTACTTC
clone_size: NA
j_call: TRBJ2-7
v_call: TRBV6-5
d_call: NA
cdr3_length: 13

cdr3_aa: CSATGTSSYEQYF
cdr3_nt: TGCAGCGCAACCGGGACAAGCTCCTACGAGCAGTACTTC
clone_size: NA
j_call: TRBJ2-7
v_call: TRBV29-1
d_call: NA
cdr3_length: 13

cdr3_aa: CASSLGSGNTIYF
cdr3_nt: TGTGCCAGCAGCTTGGGGTCTGGAAACACCATATATTTT
clone_size: NA
j_call: TRBJ1-3
v_call: TRBV9
d_call: NA
cdr3_length: 13

cdr3_aa: CASSLRAGAEQYF
cdr3_nt: TGTGCCAGCAGCTTGAGGGCGGGAGCAGAGCAGTACTTC
clone_size: NA
j_call: TRBJ2-7
v_call: TRBV5-4
d_call: TRBD2
cdr3_length: 13

cdr3_aa: CASSLTGSYYEQYF
cdr3_nt: TGTGCCAGCAGCTTGACAGGGTCCTACTACGAGCAGTACTTC
clone_size: NA
j_call: TRBJ2-7
v_call: TRBV7-9
d_call: TRBD1
cdr3_length: 14

cdr3_aa: CASSQRAGLLVYEQYF
cdr3_nt: TGTGCCAGCAGCCAACGCGCGGGGCTCTTAGTATACGAGCAGTACTTC
clone_size: NA
j_call: TRBJ2-7
v_call: TRBV14
d_call: NA
cdr3_length: 16

cdr3_aa: CASSSQGRLFNEKLFF
cdr3_nt: TGTGCCAGCAGTTCCCAGGGCCGACTCTTTAATGAAAAACTGTTTTTT
clone_size: NA
j_call: TRBJ1-4
v_call: TRBV27
d_call: NA
cdr3_length: 16

cdr3_aa: CASSQGETGDYGYTF
cdr3_nt: TGTGCCAGCAGTCAGGGGGAGACGGGGGACTATGGCTACACCTTC
clone_size: NA
j_call: TRBJ1-2
v_call: TRBV6-1
d_call: TRBD1
cdr3_length: 15

cdr3_aa: CASSLSGTLPSYEQYF
cdr3_nt: TGTGCCAGCAGTTTATCCGGGACTCTTCCTTCCTACGAGCAGTACTTC
clone_size: NA
j_call: TRBJ2-7
v_call: TRBV27
d_call: NA
cdr3_length: 16

cdr3_aa: CASSLFVGSSNQPQHF
cdr3_nt: TGTGCCAGCAGCTTGTTTGTTGGTAGCAGCAATCAGCCCCAGCATTTT
clone_size: NA
j_call: TRBJ1-5
v_call: TRBV7-8
d_call: NA
cdr3_length: 16

cdr3_aa: CASSLARSPYNEQFF
cdr3_nt: TGCGCCAGCAGTCTGGCCCGGTCCCCCTACAATGAGCAGTTCTTC
clone_size: NA
j_call: TRBJ2-1
v_call: TRBV10-1
d_call: NA
cdr3_length: 15

cdr3_aa: CAWSAGWSAAGELFF
cdr3_nt: TGTGCCTGGAGTGCGGGGTGGAGTGCTGCCGGGGAGCTGTTTTTT
clone_size: NA
j_call: TRBJ2-2
v_call: TRBV30
d_call: NA
cdr3_length: 15

cdr3_aa: CATSSRQAGFPRIF
cdr3_nt: TGTGCCACCAGCAGTAGACAGGCTGGGTTCCCTAGGATCTTC
clone_size: NA
j_call: TRBJ2-1
v_call: TRBV15
d_call: NA
cdr3_length: 14

cdr3_aa: CASKPGTASNQPQHF
cdr3_nt: TGTGCCAGCAAACCCGGGACAGCTAGCAATCAGCCCCAGCATTTT
clone_size: NA
j_call: TRBJ1-5
v_call: TRBV27
d_call: TRBD1
cdr3_length: 15

cdr3_aa: CASSESGYTDTQYF
cdr3_nt: TGCGCCAGCAGTGAGTCGGGATACACAGATACGCAGTATTTT
clone_size: NA
j_call: TRBJ2-3
v_call: TRBV10-1
d_call: NA
cdr3_length: 14

cdr3_aa: CATALVAGPYEQYF
cdr3_nt: TGTGCCACCGCCTTGGTAGCAGGTCCCTACGAGCAGTACTTC
clone_size: NA
j_call: TRBJ2-7
v_call: TRBV15
d_call: NA
cdr3_length: 14

cdr3_aa: CASSFASGAEGYTF
cdr3_nt: TGTGCCAGCAGTTTCGCGTCAGGGGCAGAGGGCTACACCTTC
clone_size: few
j_call: TRBJ1-2
v_call: TRBV27
d_call: NA
cdr3_length: 14

cdr3_aa: CASSPNPGSADTQYF
cdr3_nt: TGCGCCAGCAGCCCCAACCCCGGGAGCGCAGATACGCAGTATTTT
clone_size: NA
j_call: TRBJ2-3
v_call: TRBV4-1
d_call: NA
cdr3_length: 15

cdr3_aa: CASSEDGDTQYF
cdr3_nt: TGTGCCAGCAGTGAGGATGGAGATACGCAGTATTTT
clone_size: NA
j_call: TRBJ2-3
v_call: TRBV25-1
d_call: NA
cdr3_length: 12

cdr3_aa: CASSQTGTPFF
cdr3_nt: TGTGCCAGTTCCCAAACAGGGACCCCGTTCTTC
clone_size: NA
j_call: TRBJ2-1
v_call: TRBV27
d_call: NA
cdr3_length: 11

cdr3_aa: CASLTGVNTEAFF
cdr3_nt: TGTGCCAGCCTTACAGGGGTGAACACTGAAGCTTTCTTT
clone_size: NA
j_call: TRBJ1-1
v_call: TRBV6-6
d_call: TRBD1
cdr3_length: 13

cdr3_aa: CATSGGQGAYEQYF
cdr3_nt: TGTGCCACCAGCGGGGGACAGGGGGCCTACGAGCAGTACTTC
clone_size: NA
j_call: TRBJ2-7
v_call: TRBV15
d_call: TRBD1
cdr3_length: 14

cdr3_aa: CASSWQVGGHSGGNYNEQFF
cdr3_nt: TGTGCCAGCAGCTGGCAGGTTGGAGGGCATAGCGGGGGAAACTACAATGAGCAGTTCTTC
clone_size: once
j_call: TRBJ2-1
v_call: TRBV5-4
d_call: TRBD2
cdr3_length: 20

cdr3_aa: CASSYDFRSYNEQFF
cdr3_nt: TGTGCCAGCAGTTACGACTTTCGCTCCTACAATGAGCAGTTCTTC
clone_size: NA
j_call: TRBJ2-1
v_call: TRBV6-5
d_call: NA
cdr3_length: 15

cdr3_aa: CASSEDLKQGVVTGELFF
cdr3_nt: TGTGCCAGCAGCGAGGACCTAAAACAGGGGGTCGTTACCGGGGAGCTGTTTTTT
clone_size: NA
j_call: TRBJ2-2
v_call: TRBV7-9
d_call: TRBD1
cdr3_length: 18

cdr3_aa: CASGVGGPYEQYF
cdr3_nt: TGTGCCAGTGGGGTCGGCGGACCCTACGAGCAGTACTTC
clone_size: NA
j_call: TRBJ2-7
v_call: TRBV27
d_call: NA
cdr3_length: 13

cdr3_aa: CASSLGTSGSSDEQFF
cdr3_nt: TGTGCCAGCAGCTTGGGGACTAGCGGGAGCTCTGATGAGCAGTTCTTC
clone_size: NA
j_call: TRBJ2-1
v_call: TRBV7-9
d_call: TRBD2
cdr3_length: 16

cdr3_aa: CASSSSDGEETQYF
cdr3_nt: TGTGCCAGCAGTTCCTCGGACGGTGAAGAGACCCAGTACTTC
clone_size: NA
j_call: TRBJ2-5
v_call: TRBV27
d_call: NA
cdr3_length: 14

cdr3_aa: CASRQDQFSSYNEQFF
cdr3_nt: TGTGCCAGTAGACAGGACCAGTTCAGCTCCTACAATGAGCAGTTCTTC
clone_size: NA
j_call: TRBJ2-1
v_call: TRBV19
d_call: NA
cdr3_length: 16

cdr3_aa: CAISGDSHLSYEQYF
cdr3_nt: TGTGCCATCAGTGGGGACTCGCACCTCTCCTACGAGCAGTACTTC
clone_size: NA
j_call: TRBJ2-7
v_call: TRBV10-3
d_call: NA
cdr3_length: 15

cdr3_aa: CASSTYKTVYGYTF
cdr3_nt: TGTGCCAGCAGTACTTATAAGACAGTATATGGCTACACCTTC
clone_size: NA
j_call: TRBJ1-2
v_call: TRBV28
d_call: NA
cdr3_length: 14

cdr3_aa: CASSPRLAGDTHEQYF
cdr3_nt: TGTGCCAGCAGTCCCAGACTAGCGGGAGATACCCACGAGCAGTACTTC
clone_size: NA
j_call: TRBJ2-7
v_call: TRBV27
d_call: TRBD2
cdr3_length: 16

cdr3_aa: CATSSGTGMGGYTF
cdr3_nt: TGTGCCACCAGCAGTGGTACTGGGATGGGTGGCTACACCTTC
clone_size: NA
j_call: TRBJ1-2
v_call: TRBV15
d_call: NA
cdr3_length: 14

cdr3_aa: CAWSVYRGGRAGGELFF
cdr3_nt: TGTGCCTGGAGTGTATATCGAGGCGGGAGGGCCGGCGGGGAGCTGTTTTTT
clone_size: NA
j_call: TRBJ2-2
v_call: TRBV30
d_call: TRBD2
cdr3_length: 17

cdr3_aa: CASSQDRFRADQPQHF
cdr3_nt: TGCGCCAGCAGCCAAGACAGGTTCCGAGCTGATCAGCCCCAGCATTTT
clone_size: NA
j_call: TRBJ1-5
v_call: TRBV4-3
d_call: NA
cdr3_length: 16

cdr3_aa: CSVGDSPNTEAFF
cdr3_nt: TGCAGCGTCGGAGACTCGCCGAACACTGAAGCTTTCTTT
clone_size: NA
j_call: TRBJ1-1
v_call: TRBV29-1
d_call: NA
cdr3_length: 13

cdr3_aa: CAISSPPQDSEQETQYF
cdr3_nt: TGTGCCATCTCCTCCCCCCCCCAGGACAGCGAGCAAGAGACCCAGTACTTC
clone_size: NA
j_call: TRBJ2-5
v_call: TRBV7-8
d_call: NA
cdr3_length: 17